A selection of T cell receptor beta chains follows, all from one sample in a study of shared clonotypes between healthy human individuals. Sequencing was performed with immunoSEQ multiplex PCR; in TCRdb, only in-frame clones are kept and a portion is missing. The repertoire holds about 95,000 clones, with about 68% as singletons. Sequenced input: memory CD8+ T cells sorted from blood. Receptor source: a man aged 25 to 40 in good health. Each CDR3 is given with its conserved first and last residue. A D gene is named only where the DNA matches it firmly. Not every row has a clone size; where given, it reads once, few, many or a size class.

clone_size | j_call | d_call | v_call | cdr3_nt | cdr3_aa
. | TRBJ2-3 | TRBD2 | TRBV5-1 | TGCGCCAGCAGCTTGGGGACTAGCGGCACAGATACGCAGTATTTT | CASSLGTSGTDTQYF
. | TRBJ2-2 | . | TRBV7-2 | TGTGCCAGCAGCTTAAGCGGTACATCTCCCGCGAACACCGGGGAGCTGTTTTTT | CASSLSGTSPANTGELFF
. | TRBJ1-1 | TRBD1 | TRBV27 | TGTGCCAGCAGTTTATACAGGGGGCTGAACACTGAAGCTTTCTTT | CASSLYRGLNTEAFF
. | TRBJ2-7 | . | TRBV7-8 | TGTGCCAGCAGCTTATCCTTCTTAGGGGAGCAGTACTTC | CASSLSFLGEQYF
. | TRBJ1-1 | . | TRBV11-2 | TGTGCCAGCAGCCACCGTTTGGGGCGCCGGAGGATGACTGAAGCTTTCTTT | CASSHRLGRRRMTEAFF
. | TRBJ2-7 | . | TRBV7-2 | TGTGCCAGCAGCTGGACGGGAAGCTACGAGCAGTACTTC | CASSWTGSYEQYF
. | TRBJ1-2 | . | TRBV29-1 | TGCAGCGTTTCACCTACCACGGGGGGCGGCTATGGCTACACCTTC | CSVSPTTGGGYGYTF
. | TRBJ2-4 | TRBD1 | TRBV15 | TGTGCCCCCAGGGACAGCAAGGTAGCCAAAAACATTCAGTACTTC | CAPRDSKVAKNIQYF
few | TRBJ1-2 | . | TRBV7-9 | TGTGCCAGCAGCTTGGGCAGCTATGGCTACACCTTC | CASSLGSYGYTF
. | TRBJ2-3 | . | TRBV14 | TGTGCCAGCAGAGAGGGGCGCCCCACAGATACGCAGTATTTT | CASREGRPTDTQYF
. | TRBJ2-1 | TRBD2 | TRBV7-9 | TGTGCCAGCACCCGACCAGGACTAGCGGGATACAATGAGCAGTTCTTC | CASTRPGLAGYNEQFF
. | TRBJ2-1 | TRBD1 | TRBV6-5 | TGTGCCAGCAGAGGGGACAGGGACGATGAGCAGTTCTTC | CASRGDRDDEQFF
. | TRBJ2-7 | TRBD1 | TRBV4-3 | TGCGCCAGCAGCCAAGGGACAGGGCACGAGCAGTACTTC | CASSQGTGHEQYF
. | TRBJ2-5 | . | TRBV11-2 | TGTGCCAGCAGCACCGGGAGTCTGAGGGAGACCCAGTACTTC | CASSTGSLRETQYF
. | TRBJ2-1 | . | TRBV29-1 | TGCAGCGCCTCGAGGGGTGAGCAGTTCTTC | CSASRGEQFF
many | TRBJ2-1 | TRBD2 | TRBV9 | TGTGCCAGCAGCGTAGATAGCGGGAGTCTCAATGAGCAGTTCTTC | CASSVDSGSLNEQFF
few | TRBJ2-1 | TRBD2 | TRBV7-6 | TGTGCCAGCAGTCCCGTAGCGGGAGATTACAATGAGCAGTTCTTC | CASSPVAGDYNEQFF
. | TRBJ2-7 | . | TRBV28 | TGTGCCAGCAGTTTTGCAGGGGAGCACGAGCAGTACTTC | CASSFAGEHEQYF
. | TRBJ1-1 | . | TRBV28 | TGTGCCAGCAGTTTAGGTCCGTCGGTCACTGAAGCTTTCTTT | CASSLGPSVTEAFF
. | TRBJ2-3 | . | TRBV27 | TGTGCCAGCGGCATCAGCACAGATACGCAGTATTTT | CASGISTDTQYF
many | TRBJ2-7 | . | TRBV2 | TGTGCCAGTTCGGGGATCTCCTACGAGCAGTACTTC | CASSGISYEQYF
many | TRBJ2-2 | . | TRBV5-6 | TGTGCCAGCAGCTTAAGCGAAGGGTCCGAGACCGGGGAGCTGTTTTTT | CASSLSEGSETGELFF
. | TRBJ2-3 | . | TRBV6-6 | TGTGCCAGCAGTCCCAGCACAGATACGCAGTATTTT | CASSPSTDTQYF
. | TRBJ2-7 | . | TRBV5-1 | TGCGCCAGCAGCTTGGCTTCGGTTGGGAGCGTCTACGAGCAGTACTTC | CASSLASVGSVYEQYF
. | TRBJ1-5 | . | TRBV27 | TGTGCCAGCAGTTTAATGGGGAATTTACCCCAGCATTTT | CASSLMGNLPQHF
once | TRBJ2-1 | TRBD2 | TRBV11-2 | TGTGCCAGCAGCTTATTCTCCACGGGAGGAAAAAATGAGCAGTTCTTC | CASSLFSTGGKNEQFF
few | TRBJ1-2 | . | TRBV6-1 | TGTGCCAGCGTACTTAACTATGGCTACACCTTC | CASVLNYGYTF
once | TRBJ2-5 | . | TRBV7-9 | TGTGCCAGCAGCCGCGATCAGGTAGAGACCCAGTACTTC | CASSRDQVETQYF
few | TRBJ2-7 | . | TRBV28 | TGTGCCAGCAGCCCTGATTTATCAACCGAGCAGTACTTC | CASSPDLSTEQYF
many | TRBJ2-3 | . | TRBV28 | TGTGCCAGCAGTGTCAGTGGGAACACAGATACGCAGTATTTT | CASSVSGNTDTQYF
. | TRBJ2-7 | TRBD1 | TRBV28 | TGTGCCAGCAGTTTATCAGGACCGGGACAGCAGTTCTACGAGCAGTACTTC | CASSLSGPGQQFYEQYF
. | TRBJ1-5 | . | TRBV19 | TGTGCCAGTAGTATGATCACAGGCAATCAGCCCCAGCATTTT | CASSMITGNQPQHF
. | TRBJ2-7 | . | TRBV7-9 | TGTGCCAGCAGCTTAATTGGGACTTCTTCCTTCTTC | CASSLIGTSSFF
. | TRBJ2-7 | TRBD2 | TRBV10-2 | TGCGCCAGCAGTCACACGGAACTAGCGGAGCAGTACTTC | CASSHTELAEQYF
. | TRBJ2-1 | . | TRBV25-1 | TGTGCCAGCAGTGACCCGACTAACAGCAATGAGCAGTTCTTC | CASSDPTNSNEQFF
once | TRBJ2-7 | TRBD2 | TRBV18 | TGTGCCAGCTCTGGCAGCAGACTAGCGGGACTCAACTTCGACGGCGACGAGCAGTACTTC | CASSGSRLAGLNFDGDEQYF
many | TRBJ2-1 | TRBD2 | TRBV9 | TGTGCCAGCAGCGTAAGCGGGACTATTCGCAATGAGCAGTTCTTC | CASSVSGTIRNEQFF
. | TRBJ2-5 | TRBD2 | TRBV6-1 | TGTGCCAGCAGTGACTCAGCGGGAGGGCCAGAGACCCAGTACTTC | CASSDSAGGPETQYF
. | TRBJ1-2 | TRBD1 | TRBV7-2 | TGTGCCAGCAGCTTATTTTGGTCAGGGGGTATCTATGGCTACACCTTC | CASSLFWSGGIYGYTF
. | TRBJ2-3 | . | TRBV6-5 | TGTGCCAGCAGTAATACCGGGACTAGCACAGATACGCAGTATTTT | CASSNTGTSTDTQYF
once | TRBJ2-7 | . | TRBV2 | TGTGCCAGCAGTGAAACAGCGGACGAGCAGTACTTC | CASSETADEQYF
few | TRBJ2-5 | TRBD1 | TRBV7-9 | TGTGCCAGCAGTTTGACCGGGACAGGGTTCACAGAGACCCAGTACTTC | CASSLTGTGFTETQYF
. | TRBJ2-7 | . | TRBV19 | TGTGCCAGTAGTTTACACCAAAGCTCCTACGAGCAGTACTTC | CASSLHQSSYEQYF
. | TRBJ2-7 | TRBD1 | TRBV28 | TGTGCCAGTACAGGGGCCTCCTACGAGCAGTACTTC | CASTGASYEQYF
. | TRBJ2-2 | TRBD2 | TRBV6-1 | TGTGCCAGCAGCGGGACTACAAACACCGGGGAGCTATTTTTT | CASSGTTNTGELFF
few | TRBJ2-1 | . | TRBV19 | TGTGCCAGTAGTGACGGGGTTGGCAGGGGTAGCAATGAGCAGTTCTTC | CASSDGVGRGSNEQFF
. | TRBJ1-1 | . | TRBV2 | TGTGCCAGCAGTCGCCTTGGGACATTGAACACTGAAGCTTTCTTT | CASSRLGTLNTEAFF
. | TRBJ1-1 | . | TRBV4-2 | TGTGCCAGCAGCCAATGGGGCGCCGAAGCTTTCTTT | CASSQWGAEAFF
few | TRBJ2-2 | TRBD2 | TRBV9 | TGTGCCAGCAGCGTAGGGGGAGGGGCCACCACCGGGGAGCTGTTTTTT | CASSVGGGATTGELFF
few | TRBJ1-4 | . | TRBV23-1 | TGCGCCAGCAGTCAATCCCTGCCCCGACAGCCCAGGCCAGTTAATAATGAAAAACTGTTTTTT | CASSQSLPRQPRPVNNEKLFF
many | TRBJ2-1 | . | TRBV6-1 | TGTGCCAGCAGTGAACAAGCGGCAAACTCCTACAATGAGCAGTTCTTC | CASSEQAANSYNEQFF
few | TRBJ2-1 | . | TRBV2 | TGTGCCAGTCTACAGCGATCGGAGGGTGAGTTCTTC | CASLQRSEGEFF